The 17 T cell receptor beta chains in this list originate from one sample, sequenced in a study of T-cell reconstitution after alpha-beta-depleted transplantation in children. Unique molecular identifiers were used in preparing the TCRbeta library. In TCRdb, the PCR reads were re-called with MiXCR into one record per CDR3 protein. The table lists approximately 420,000 distinct CDR3 sequences, about a tenth of them singletons. Sequencing was performed on PBMCs from the stem cell graft donor, taken from the stem cell graft. The source is a human donor who donated a stem cell graft to a child with acute myeloid leukemia.

This clonotype was detected many times. This chain uses TRBV20-1 with TRBJ1-4, with D possibly TRBD1 on 6 matching bases. V was pared by 3 bases and J by 4 bases, with 12 bases between. CDR3 length equals 14 residues. Germline lookup yields CDR1 DFQATT and CDR2 SNEGSKA (reference sequence). CDR3 nucleotide sequence: TGCAGTGCTAGGGGGGGGGCAGGTAATGAAAAACTGTTTTTT. Translated: CSARGGAGNEKLFF.

The chain is built from TRBV3-1 and TRBJ2-3; 10 bases map to TRBD2. The CDR3 is 14 residues long. Germline CDR1 is LGHDT and CDR2 is YNNKEL (reference sequence). V lost 1 base and J lost 9; bases outside the gene matches: 4. Here the CDR3 reads CASSQVPSGSTQYF. The CDR3 DNA reads as TGTGCCAGCAGCCAAGTCCCTAGCGGGAGCACGCAGTATTTT.

This clonotype was detected many times. V is TRBV5-1 and J is TRBJ2-1; 9 nucleotides match TRBD2. Germline CDR1 reads SGHRS; CDR2 reads YFSETQ. J lost 9 bases, V lost 6 bases, and 13 bases had no gene match. This CDR3 has 15 amino acids. CDR3 in DNA: TGCGCCAGCACCTTAATTGCGGGAGGGCATGGTGAGCAGTTCTTC. Translation: CASTLIAGGHGEQFF.

This clonotype was seen more than once but under ten times. V usage is TRBV20-1 and J usage is TRBJ2-2, with 7 bases identical to TRBD2. The CDR3 is 15 residues long. The V gene's germline CDR1 is DFQATT and CDR2 SNEGSKA (reference sequence). With V trimmed by 6 bases and J by 1 base, 8 bases remained unmatched. The CDR3 bases are TGCAGTGCAATAGTAGGCGGGAGGAACACCGGGGAGCTGTTTTTT. Its protein product is CSAIVGGRNTGELFF.

Ten or more counts support this clonotype. V and J are TRBV12-3 or TRBV12-4 and TRBJ1-1, with 7 bases lining up with TRBD1. The CDR3 extends over 14 amino acids. The ends lost 2 bases at V and 1 base at J; junction bases unmatched: 1. The CDR3 loop is CASSLYRGNTEAFF. In DNA, the CDR3 is TGTGCCAGCAGTTTATACAGGGGGAACACTGAAGCTTTCTTT.

This chain joins TRBV20-1 and TRBJ2-2; D perhaps matches TRBD1 (5 bases). The CDR3 length is 11 residues. In germline, CDR1 is DFQATT, CDR2 SNEGSKA (reference sequence). Trimming removed 7 bases at V and 6 bases at J, with 9 bases between. CDR3 bases: TGCAGTGTGGGGCATGCCGGGGAGCTGTTTTTT. Residues: CSVGHAGELFF.

This clonotype was counted only a few times. CDR3 region: CASSKTRGNTIYF. The DNA of the CDR3 is TGTGCCAGCAGTAAAACCAGGGGAAACACCATATATTTT. The chain uses TRBV6-1 and TRBJ1-3; D gene uncertain. Deletions cut 5 bases from V and 4 bases from J, with 9 bases between. Germline CDR1 and CDR2: MNHNS and SASEGT. The CDR3 loop spans 13 amino acids.

This rearrangement joins TRBV18 to TRBJ1-6, with a possible D match to TRBD1 (5 bases). CDR3 size: 16 residues. V lost 6 bases and J lost 2, with 14 bases in between. Germline V gene sequence: CDR1 KGHSH, CDR2 LQKENI. This CDR3 reads CASSPGQTAYNSPLHF. CDR3 DNA: TGTGCCAGCTCGCCAGGGCAGACCGCCTATAATTCACCCCTCCACTTT.

This clonotype has a handful of counts. This chain joins TRBV29-1 and TRBJ2-5; 8 bases line up with TRBD1. The CDR3 is 11 residues long. Trimming removed 8 bases from V and 4 bases from J; junction bases left unmatched: 3. Germline CDR1 and CDR2: SQVTM and ANQGSEA. This CDR3 reads CSFDRGETQYF. CDR3 in DNA: TGCAGCTTCGACAGGGGAGAGACCCAGTACTTC.

This clonotype was seen more than once but under ten times. The gene calls are TRBV6-2 or TRBV6-3 and TRBJ2-1, with 10 bases matching TRBD2. The CDR3 is made up of 15 amino acids. Germline V lookup: CDR1 MNHEY, CDR2 SVGEGT. Trimming cost V 6 bases and J 7 bases; bases outside gene matches: 9. The CDR3 loop is CASRFQRGGWNEQFF. DNA for the CDR3: TGTGCCAGCAGATTTCAGCGGGGGGGCTGGAATGAGCAGTTCTTC.

This clonotype showed up just a few times. The CDR3 reads CASSTGGPGPRTQYF. For the CDR3, the DNA is TGTGCCAGTAGTACTGGAGGACCGGGTCCCAGGACCCAGTACTTC. This chain joins TRBV19 and TRBJ2-5; a possible D gene is TRBD2 (5 bases). This CDR3 has 15 residues. Germline CDR1 and CDR2: LNHDA and SQIVND (reference sequence). Between the trimmed V and J ends, which lost 4 bases and 7 bases, there was a span of 19 bases.

The sample holds a few counts of this clonotype. This chain uses TRBV9 with TRBJ2-7, with 12 bases aligning to TRBD2. Trimming took 3 bases from V and 3 from J; bases not matched to a gene: 10. Germline V CDR1 and CDR2: SGDLS, YYNGEE. CDR3 length: 17 residues. As DNA, the CDR3 is TGTGCCAGCAGCGGAGACCTAGGACTAGCGGGACACTACGAGCAGTACTTC. Protein product: CASSGDLGLAGHYEQYF.

This clonotype was counted between two and nine times. V and J are TRBV7-3 and TRBJ2-5; 9 positions agree with TRBD2. J gave up 5 bases and V 0 bases, and 4 bases lay outside the gene matches. The CDR3 is made up of 15 amino acids. Per the germline V gene, CDR1 is SGHTA and CDR2 is FQGTGA. The CDR3 loop is CASSLTASGVETQYF. As DNA, the CDR3 is TGTGCCAGCAGCTTAACAGCTAGCGGGGTTGAGACCCAGTACTTC.

V is TRBV20-1 and J is TRBJ1-2; no clear D gene. V lost 0 bases and J lost 1, with 9 bases in between. CDR3 length: 14 amino acids. Per the germline V gene, CDR1 is DFQATT and CDR2 is SNEGSKA (reference sequence). CDR3 amino acids: CSARDSAGNYGYTF. CDR3 nucleotide sequence: TGCAGTGCTAGAGATTCGGCCGGTAACTATGGCTACACCTTC.

This clonotype was recorded a few times. V usage is TRBV6-5 and J usage is TRBJ2-2; D is ambiguous. V lost 8 bases and J lost 8, with 9 bases in between. CDR3 length: 11 residues. CDR1 MNHEY and CDR2 SVGAGI come from the germline V gene. In DNA, the CDR3 is TGTGCCAGCCTTGGGCCGGGGGAGCTGTTTTTT. This encodes CASLGPGELFF.

The rearrangement joins TRBV12-3 or TRBV12-4 to TRBJ1-1; D gene unclear. The CDR3 has 16 residues. Trimming left V 4 bases short and J 1 base short, with 16 bases between. CDR3 bases: TGTGCCAGCAGTTCCCCCCGAGGGTTAGGGAACACTGAAGCTTTCTTT. It translates to CASSSPRGLGNTEAFF.

This clonotype was counted a few times. This chain connects TRBV29-1 to TRBJ1-2; no firm D call. The V end was cut by 6 bases, the J end by 8 bases, with 16 bases between. Germline assignment: CDR1 SQVTM and CDR2 ANQGSEA. The CDR3 has 12 residues. CDR3 sequence: CSVSLHPGGYTF. CDR3 in DNA: TGCAGCGTGTCTCTTCACCCAGGCGGCTACACCTTC.